These T cell receptor beta chains were read from a single sample in a study of low-dose radiotherapy and immunotherapy resistance in tumors. MiXCR, run by TCRdb on the reads, gives a single entry per CDR3 protein. Of approximately 89,000 distinct CDR3 sequences in the sample, under 20% were seen once. The sequencing here drew on PBMCs, taken before treatment. The receptors were sampled from a male donor with prostate cancer. Both conserved end residues are part of each CDR3. Each record gives: J gene, CDR3 length, V gene, D gene, clone size, CDR3 protein, CDR3 DNA. The D gene is left open where the match is weak. Expanded clones are given a class, and other clones once, few, many or no size at all.

j_call: TRBJ2-3
cdr3_length: 18
v_call: TRBV7-9
d_call: TRBD2
clone_size: many
cdr3_aa: CASSLPLRLAGATDTQYF
cdr3_nt: TGTGCCAGCAGCTTACCCCTCCGACTAGCGGGAGCCACAGATACGCAGTATTTT

j_call: TRBJ1-1
cdr3_length: 16
v_call: TRBV19
d_call: .
clone_size: many
cdr3_aa: CASIPDRRAKNTEAFF
cdr3_nt: TGTGCCAGTATCCCAGACCGGAGGGCGAAGAACACTGAAGCTTTCTTT

j_call: TRBJ2-2
cdr3_length: 16
v_call: TRBV5-6
d_call: .
clone_size: many
cdr3_aa: CASSLYWREYTGELFF
cdr3_nt: TGTGCCAGCAGCTTGTATTGGAGGGAGTACACCGGGGAGCTGTTTTTT

j_call: TRBJ2-2
cdr3_length: 16
v_call: TRBV9
d_call: .
clone_size: many
cdr3_aa: CASSVEWASNTGELFF
cdr3_nt: TGTGCCAGCAGCGTAGAGTGGGCCTCGAACACCGGGGAGCTGTTTTTT

j_call: TRBJ2-3
cdr3_length: 15
v_call: TRBV10-3
d_call: TRBD2
clone_size: many
cdr3_aa: CAISPGTSVTDTQYF
cdr3_nt: TGTGCCATCAGCCCCGGGACTAGCGTAACAGATACGCAGTATTTT

j_call: TRBJ1-1
cdr3_length: 15
v_call: TRBV6-2/TRBV6-3
d_call: .
clone_size: many
cdr3_aa: CASRRTFRGNTEAFF
cdr3_nt: TGTGCCAGCAGACGTACCTTCAGGGGGAACACTGAAGCTTTCTTT

j_call: TRBJ2-7
cdr3_length: 13
v_call: TRBV29-1
d_call: TRBD2
clone_size: many
cdr3_aa: CSVGRGAAMGQYF
cdr3_nt: TGCAGCGTTGGGCGGGGGGCCGCTATGGGGCAGTACTTC

j_call: TRBJ1-4
cdr3_length: 13
v_call: TRBV19
d_call: .
clone_size: many
cdr3_aa: CASSTDGGEKLFF
cdr3_nt: TGTGCCAGTAGTACGGACGGGGGTGAAAAACTGTTTTTT

j_call: TRBJ2-5
cdr3_length: 14
v_call: TRBV5-1
d_call: .
clone_size: .
cdr3_aa: CASSLDGVLETQYF
cdr3_nt: TGCGCCAGCAGCTTGGACGGGGTACTGGAGACCCAGTACTTC

j_call: TRBJ2-7
cdr3_length: 17
v_call: TRBV5-6
d_call: .
clone_size: .
cdr3_aa: CASSLEGKGLPIYEQYF
cdr3_nt: TGTGCCAGCAGCTTGGAAGGCAAGGGACTCCCGATATACGAGCAGTACTTC

j_call: TRBJ2-7
cdr3_length: 14
v_call: TRBV11-2
d_call: TRBD1
clone_size: many
cdr3_aa: CASSLDYRGYEQYF
cdr3_nt: TGTGCCAGCAGCTTAGATTACAGGGGCTACGAGCAGTACTTC

j_call: TRBJ2-2
cdr3_length: 17
v_call: TRBV7-9
d_call: .
clone_size: many
cdr3_aa: CASSTSTTASNTGELFF
cdr3_nt: TGTGCCAGCAGCACATCAACGACAGCTTCGAACACCGGGGAGCTGTTTTTT

j_call: TRBJ2-1
cdr3_length: 14
v_call: TRBV18
d_call: .
clone_size: many
cdr3_aa: CASFALSSYNEQFF
cdr3_nt: TGTGCCAGCTTTGCACTTAGCTCCTACAATGAGCAGTTCTTC

j_call: TRBJ2-7
cdr3_length: 11
v_call: TRBV5-1
d_call: .
clone_size: many
cdr3_aa: CASSTDHEQYF
cdr3_nt: TGCGCCAGCAGCACCGACCACGAGCAGTACTTC

j_call: TRBJ2-5
cdr3_length: 13
v_call: TRBV10-3
d_call: TRBD1
clone_size: few
cdr3_aa: CAIATGDQETQYF
cdr3_nt: TGTGCCATCGCAACAGGGGACCAAGAGACCCAGTACTTC

j_call: TRBJ1-5
cdr3_length: 13
v_call: TRBV12-3/TRBV12-4
d_call: .
clone_size: many
cdr3_aa: CASSRLVNQPQHF
cdr3_nt: TGTGCCAGCTCGAGGTTGGTCAATCAGCCCCAGCATTTT

j_call: TRBJ1-6
cdr3_length: 16
v_call: TRBV19
d_call: .
clone_size: many
cdr3_aa: CASQIRGASYNSPLHF
cdr3_nt: TGTGCCAGTCAGATTCGGGGGGCATCCTATAATTCACCCCTCCACTTT

j_call: TRBJ1-5
cdr3_length: 13
v_call: TRBV6-5
d_call: .
clone_size: many
cdr3_aa: CASSYDSNQPQHF
cdr3_nt: TGTGCCAGCAGTTACGATAGCAATCAGCCCCAGCATTTT

j_call: TRBJ2-1
cdr3_length: 13
v_call: TRBV7-3
d_call: .
clone_size: few
cdr3_aa: CASSFGREDEQFF
cdr3_nt: TGTGCCAGCAGCTTCGGCAGGGAAGATGAGCAGTTCTTC

j_call: TRBJ2-3
cdr3_length: 15
v_call: TRBV20-1
d_call: .
clone_size: .
cdr3_aa: CSARYFNASTDTQYF
cdr3_nt: TGCAGTGCTAGATACTTTAATGCTAGCACAGATACGCAGTATTTT

j_call: TRBJ2-1
cdr3_length: 14
v_call: TRBV20-1
d_call: TRBD1
clone_size: .
cdr3_aa: CSADRGDRGNEQFF
cdr3_nt: TGCAGTGCTGACAGGGGCGACAGGGGAAATGAGCAGTTCTTC

j_call: TRBJ1-5
cdr3_length: 13
v_call: TRBV19
d_call: .
clone_size: .
cdr3_aa: CASRAVRTQPQHF
cdr3_nt: TGTGCCAGTAGGGCTGTGAGAACTCAGCCCCAGCATTTT

j_call: TRBJ2-4
cdr3_length: 12
v_call: TRBV28
d_call: .
clone_size: many
cdr3_aa: CASSTVRHIQYF
cdr3_nt: TGTGCCAGCAGTACGGTGCGCCACATTCAGTACTTC

j_call: TRBJ2-7
cdr3_length: 15
v_call: TRBV15
d_call: TRBD2
clone_size: many
cdr3_aa: CATSRPSGGSYEQYF
cdr3_nt: TGTGCCACCAGCAGGCCTAGCGGGGGTTCCTACGAGCAGTACTTC

j_call: TRBJ2-7
cdr3_length: 16
v_call: TRBV3-1
d_call: .
clone_size: many
cdr3_aa: CASSQDLGEFADEQYF
cdr3_nt: TGTGCCAGCAGCCAAGATCTTGGGGAGTTCGCCGACGAGCAGTACTTC

j_call: TRBJ1-2
cdr3_length: 16
v_call: TRBV6-1
d_call: TRBD1
clone_size: many
cdr3_aa: CASGVAGTGPNYGYTF
cdr3_nt: TGTGCCAGTGGGGTGGCCGGGACAGGGCCCAACTATGGCTACACCTTC

j_call: TRBJ2-1
cdr3_length: 12
v_call: TRBV29-1
d_call: .
clone_size: many
cdr3_aa: CSVERLFNEQFF
cdr3_nt: TGCAGCGTTGAACGGCTATTTAATGAGCAGTTCTTC

j_call: TRBJ2-6
cdr3_length: 16
v_call: TRBV7-6
d_call: .
clone_size: many
cdr3_aa: CASSERRASGANVLTF
cdr3_nt: TGTGCCAGCAGCGAACGAAGGGCCTCTGGGGCCAACGTCCTGACTTTC

j_call: TRBJ2-7
cdr3_length: 14
v_call: TRBV7-9
d_call: TRBD1
clone_size: many
cdr3_aa: CASKGQGVPYEQYF
cdr3_nt: TGTGCCAGCAAGGGACAGGGGGTCCCCTACGAGCAGTACTTC

j_call: TRBJ2-1
cdr3_length: 16
v_call: TRBV6-2/TRBV6-3
d_call: TRBD2
clone_size: many
cdr3_aa: CASSYSAGVGLNEQFF
cdr3_nt: TGTGCCAGCAGTTACTCGGCGGGAGTGGGTCTCAATGAGCAGTTCTTC

j_call: TRBJ2-2
cdr3_length: 15
v_call: TRBV27
d_call: TRBD1
clone_size: .
cdr3_aa: CASTAGTGRTGELFF
cdr3_nt: TGTGCCAGCACCGCCGGGACAGGACGCACCGGGGAGCTGTTTTTT

j_call: TRBJ2-7
cdr3_length: 15
v_call: TRBV7-2
d_call: .
clone_size: .
cdr3_aa: CASSSYRDGPYEQYF
cdr3_nt: TGTGCCAGCAGCTCATACCGGGACGGCCCCTACGAGCAGTACTTC

j_call: TRBJ2-7
cdr3_length: 13
v_call: TRBV20-1
d_call: .
clone_size: many
cdr3_aa: CSGTNQGNDEQYF
cdr3_nt: TGCAGTGGTACGAACCAGGGTAACGACGAGCAGTACTTC

j_call: TRBJ1-2
cdr3_length: 11
v_call: TRBV2
d_call: TRBD1
clone_size: many
cdr3_aa: CASNRGDGYTF
cdr3_nt: TGTGCCAGCAACAGGGGGGATGGCTACACCTTC

j_call: TRBJ2-7
cdr3_length: 11
v_call: TRBV7-2
d_call: TRBD2
clone_size: many
cdr3_aa: CASSYGGEQYF
cdr3_nt: TGTGCCAGCAGCTACGGGGGGGAGCAGTACTTC

j_call: TRBJ1-4
cdr3_length: 15
v_call: TRBV3-1
d_call: TRBD1
clone_size: few
cdr3_aa: CASSLRTGDNEKLFF
cdr3_nt: TGTGCCAGCAGCCTTCGGACAGGCGACAATGAAAAACTGTTTTTT

j_call: TRBJ1-1
cdr3_length: 15
v_call: TRBV7-8
d_call: TRBD1
clone_size: many
cdr3_aa: CASSLDRTGFGEAFF
cdr3_nt: TGTGCCAGCAGCTTAGACAGGACAGGGTTCGGTGAAGCTTTCTTT

j_call: TRBJ1-1
cdr3_length: 15
v_call: TRBV7-2
d_call: TRBD1
clone_size: many
cdr3_aa: CASSLAGQVRSEAFF
cdr3_nt: TGTGCCAGCAGCTTAGCCGGACAGGTTCGGTCTGAAGCTTTTTTT

j_call: TRBJ2-1
cdr3_length: 13
v_call: TRBV26
d_call: .
clone_size: many
cdr3_aa: CASSRNSLNEQFF
cdr3_nt: TGTGCCAGCAGTCGGAACAGCCTAAATGAGCAGTTCTTC

j_call: TRBJ2-1
cdr3_length: 14
v_call: TRBV5-6
d_call: .
clone_size: many
cdr3_aa: CASTKFVLLNEQFF
cdr3_nt: TGTGCCAGCACTAAATTCGTTCTACTCAATGAGCAGTTCTTC

j_call: TRBJ2-5
cdr3_length: 15
v_call: TRBV2
d_call: TRBD2
clone_size: many
cdr3_aa: CASSEWASGEETQYF
cdr3_nt: TGTGCCAGCAGTGAATGGGCTAGCGGGGAAGAGACCCAGTACTTC

j_call: TRBJ1-5
cdr3_length: 13
v_call: TRBV23-1
d_call: .
clone_size: many
cdr3_aa: CASRGSQNQPQHF
cdr3_nt: TGCGCCAGCAGGGGGTCTCAAAATCAGCCCCAGCATTTT

j_call: TRBJ2-1
cdr3_length: 13
v_call: TRBV20-1
d_call: .
clone_size: .
cdr3_aa: CSASRGADNEQFF
cdr3_nt: TGCAGTGCATCCCGAGGTGCGGACAATGAGCAGTTCTTC

j_call: TRBJ2-2
cdr3_length: 15
v_call: TRBV7-2
d_call: .
clone_size: .
cdr3_aa: CASSYNRVNTGELFF
cdr3_nt: TGTGCCAGCAGCTACAACAGGGTAAACACCGGGGAGCTGTTTTTT

j_call: TRBJ2-1
cdr3_length: 17
v_call: TRBV27
d_call: TRBD2
clone_size: few
cdr3_aa: CASSFLLTSGIVNEQFF
cdr3_nt: TGTGCCAGCAGTTTCCTCCTTACTAGCGGGATAGTTAATGAGCAGTTCTTC

j_call: TRBJ1-2
cdr3_length: 13
v_call: TRBV28
d_call: .
clone_size: many
cdr3_aa: CASSFRAVYGYTF
cdr3_nt: TGTGCCAGCAGTTTCCGGGCGGTTTACGGCTACACCTTC

j_call: TRBJ2-2
cdr3_length: 15
v_call: TRBV24-1
d_call: .
clone_size: few
cdr3_aa: CATSDPRQNTGELFF
cdr3_nt: TGTGCCACCAGTGATCCGCGACAGAACACCGGGGAGCTGTTTTTT

j_call: TRBJ1-2
cdr3_length: 14
v_call: TRBV6-1
d_call: .
clone_size: many
cdr3_aa: CASSDGTGLYGYTF
cdr3_nt: TGTGCCAGCAGTGATGGGACGGGACTTTATGGCTACACCTTC

j_call: TRBJ1-3
cdr3_length: 15
v_call: TRBV30
d_call: TRBD1
clone_size: many
cdr3_aa: CAWSVPGTGGNTIYF
cdr3_nt: TGTGCCTGGAGTGTACCCGGGACAGGCGGAAACACCATATATTTT

j_call: TRBJ1-1
cdr3_length: 16
v_call: TRBV7-9
d_call: TRBD1
clone_size: many
cdr3_aa: CASSLGTGSGNTEAFF
cdr3_nt: TGTGCCAGCAGCCTCGGGACAGGGAGCGGGAACACTGAAGCTTTCTTT

j_call: TRBJ2-1
cdr3_length: 17
v_call: TRBV19
d_call: TRBD2
clone_size: .
cdr3_aa: CASRSGRLASAYNEQFF
cdr3_nt: TGTGCCAGTAGATCGGGGCGACTAGCGTCAGCCTACAATGAGCAGTTCTTC

j_call: TRBJ2-7
cdr3_length: 16
v_call: TRBV7-6
d_call: TRBD2
clone_size: many
cdr3_aa: CASSLGLAGVRDEQYF
cdr3_nt: TGTGCCAGCAGCCTGGGACTAGCGGGAGTTCGGGACGAGCAGTACTTC

j_call: TRBJ1-5
cdr3_length: 13
v_call: TRBV5-1
d_call: .
clone_size: many
cdr3_aa: CASSPGQNQPQHF
cdr3_nt: TGCGCCAGCAGCCCAGGACAGAATCAGCCCCAGCATTTT

j_call: TRBJ2-7
cdr3_length: 17
v_call: TRBV7-6
d_call: TRBD1
clone_size: many
cdr3_aa: CASSRLRTGGATHEQYF
cdr3_nt: TGTGCCAGCAGCCGACTTCGGACAGGGGGCGCGACCCACGAGCAGTACTTC

j_call: TRBJ2-1
cdr3_length: 16
v_call: TRBV27
d_call: TRBD1
clone_size: few
cdr3_aa: CASSSHPPTGNNEQFF
cdr3_nt: TGTGCCAGCAGTTCCCACCCCCCGACAGGGAACAATGAGCAGTTCTTC